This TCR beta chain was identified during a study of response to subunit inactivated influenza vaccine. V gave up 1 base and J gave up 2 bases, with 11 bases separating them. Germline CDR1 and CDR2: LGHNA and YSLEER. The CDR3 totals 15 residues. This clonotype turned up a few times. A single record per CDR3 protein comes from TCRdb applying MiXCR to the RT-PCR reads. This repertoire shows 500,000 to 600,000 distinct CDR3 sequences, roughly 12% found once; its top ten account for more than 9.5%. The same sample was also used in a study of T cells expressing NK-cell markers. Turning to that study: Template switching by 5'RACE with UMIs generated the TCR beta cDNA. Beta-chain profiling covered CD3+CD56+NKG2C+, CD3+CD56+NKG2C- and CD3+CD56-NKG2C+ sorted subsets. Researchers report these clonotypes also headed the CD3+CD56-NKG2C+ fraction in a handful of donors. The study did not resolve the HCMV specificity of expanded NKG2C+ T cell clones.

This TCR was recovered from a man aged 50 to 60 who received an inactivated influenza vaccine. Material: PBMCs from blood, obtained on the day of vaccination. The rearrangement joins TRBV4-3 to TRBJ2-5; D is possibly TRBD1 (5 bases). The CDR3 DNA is TGCGCCAGCAGCCAAGTTAGGACATCTCAAGAGACCCAGTACTTC. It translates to CASSQVRTSQETQYF.